One sample yielded the 10 T cell receptor beta chains listed below, sequenced in a study of CD8+ T cells in alopecia areata. From alopecia areata patients, lesional scalp punch biopsies and peripheral blood were collected. RNA was isolated and reverse transcribed to cDNA, the sequencing template. TCRdb's table, derived via immunoSEQ multiplex PCR, lists solely in-frame clones and lacks some. The sample has more than 11,000 clones, over 55% seen once. This specimen was skin, taken at week 0. The receptors come from a human donor with alopecia areata.

In this sample, this clone turned up a few times. This chain joins TRBV7-9 and TRBJ1-6, with D perhaps TRBD1 (5 bases). The CDR3 sequence is 14 residues long. Looked up from germline, CDR1 is SEHNR and CDR2 is FQNEAQ (reference sequence). Trimming pared 3 bases from V and 10 bases from J, leaving 13 bases between. The CDR3 DNA reads TGTGCCAGCAGCTTCCAGGGAGGGGAATCACCCCTCCACTTT. It codes for CASSFQGGESPLHF.

In its sample, this clone was seen a few times. The chain couples TRBV2 to TRBJ1-5; D call uncertain. The CDR3 extends over 13 amino acids. Germline V gene sequence: CDR1 SNHLY, CDR2 FYNNEI. V lost 2 bases and J 3 bases, leaving 5 bases between the germline ends. CDR3 sequence (DNA): TGTGCCAGCAGTGAACATCTCAATCAGCCCCAGCATTTT. Translating gives CASSEHLNQPQHF.

The chain recombines TRBV7-2 with TRBJ2-1, with TRBD2 matching over 11 bases. The germline gives CDR1 SGHTA, CDR2 FQGNSA. The CDR3 has 17 amino acids. Trimming took 0 bases from V and 2 from J; bases not matched to a gene: 3. In nucleotides, the CDR3 is TGTGCCAGCAGCTTAGCGAGGGGACTAGCGGCCTACAATGAGCAGTTCTTC. This codes for CASSLARGLAAYNEQFF.

The V call is TRBV29-1, the J call TRBJ1-5; D is perhaps TRBD1 (5 bases). Germline V gene lookup returns CDR1 SQVTM and CDR2 ANQGSEA. The length of the CDR3 is 13 residues. Trimming took 4 bases from V and 3 from J, leaving 10 bases between them. This CDR3 reads CSVATGLNQPQHF. DNA of the CDR3: TGCAGCGTTGCGACGGGGCTCAATCAGCCCCAGCATTTT. The full variable domain, completed using reference TRBV29-1 and TRBJ1-5, is SAVISQKPSRDICQRGTSLTIQCQVDSQVTMMFWYRQQPGQSLTLIATANQGSEATYESGFVIDKFPISRPNLTFSTLTVSNMSPEDSSIYLCSVATGLNQPQHFGDGTRLSIL.

This chain connects TRBV4-2 to TRBJ2-5; D call uncertain. Germline values: CDR1 LGHNA, CDR2 YNFKEQ. V lost 1 base and J 2 bases, leaving 11 bases between the germline ends. CDR3 size: 15 residues. CDR3: CASSQVWQKQETQYF. The CDR3 DNA sequence: TGTGCCAGCAGCCAAGTTTGGCAGAAACAAGAGACCCAGTACTTC.

The chain employs TRBV7-9 and TRBJ2-1, with 13 bases that match TRBD2. Germline CDR1 reads SEHNR; CDR2 reads FQNEAQ (reference sequence). This CDR3 region has 17 residues. The V gene end was trimmed by 5 bases and the J gene end by 10 bases; junction bases not matched to a gene: 14. The CDR3 is CASSPIKLAGGLDEQFF. Here the CDR3 DNA reads TGTGCCAGCAGCCCCATCAAACTAGCGGGGGGGCTAGACGAGCAGTTCTTC. Full variable domain (rest looked up from reference TRBV7-9 and TRBJ2-1): DTGVSQNPRHKITKRGQNVTFRCDPISEHNRLYWYRQTLGQGPEFLTYFQNEAQLEKSRLLSDRFSAERPKGSFSTLEIQRTEQGDSAMYLCASSPIKLAGGLDEQFFGPGTRLTVL.

The chain has TRBV20-1 and TRBJ1-4; D gene unclear. CDR1 is DFQATT, CDR2 SNEGSKA, per germline (reference sequence). Trimming took 0 bases from V and 13 from J, leaving 9 bases between them. The CDR3 spans 11 residues. The CDR3 loop is CSAREQRRLFF. The CDR3 DNA follows: TGCAGTGCTAGAGAGCAGAGGAGACTGTTTTTT.

The rearrangement links TRBV5-1 to TRBJ1-1; 9 bases match TRBD1. This CDR3 comprises 15 residues. The germline V gene has CDR1 SGHRS and CDR2 YFSETQ. The junction had 5 bases not matched to a gene; V was cut back by 4 bases and J by 1 base. DNA for the CDR3: TGCGCCAGCAGCATTAAACAGGGGGCGAACACTGAAGCTTTCTTT. This encodes CASSIKQGANTEAFF. The whole variable domain, filled in from reference TRBV5-1 and TRBJ1-1, reads KAGVTQTPRYLIKTRGQQVTLSCSPISGHRSVSWYQQTPGQGLQFLFEYFSETQRNKGNFPGRFSGRQFSNSRSEMNVSTLELGDSALYLCASSIKQGANTEAFFGQGTRLTVV.

This rearrangement joins TRBV7-6 to TRBJ2-5; 10 nucleotides align to TRBD2. This CDR3 is 15 amino acids long. The V gene end was trimmed by 5 bases and the J gene end by 1 base; junction bases not matched to a gene: 4. Germline CDR1 and CDR2: SGHVS and FNYEAQ. The CDR3 sequence: CASSAAGGPQETQYF. Written as DNA, the CDR3 is TGTGCCAGCAGCGCAGCGGGGGGGCCCCAAGAGACCCAGTACTTC.

The chain is built from TRBV9 and TRBJ1-6; D not resolved. CDR1 SGDLS and CDR2 YYNGEE come from the germline V gene. The CDR3 is 16 residues long. Between the trimmed V and J ends, which lost 0 bases and 4 bases, there was a span of 11 bases. The CDR3: CASSVGAWRYNSPLHF. The CDR3 DNA sequence: TGTGCCAGCAGCGTAGGAGCCTGGCGGTATAATTCACCCCTCCACTTT.